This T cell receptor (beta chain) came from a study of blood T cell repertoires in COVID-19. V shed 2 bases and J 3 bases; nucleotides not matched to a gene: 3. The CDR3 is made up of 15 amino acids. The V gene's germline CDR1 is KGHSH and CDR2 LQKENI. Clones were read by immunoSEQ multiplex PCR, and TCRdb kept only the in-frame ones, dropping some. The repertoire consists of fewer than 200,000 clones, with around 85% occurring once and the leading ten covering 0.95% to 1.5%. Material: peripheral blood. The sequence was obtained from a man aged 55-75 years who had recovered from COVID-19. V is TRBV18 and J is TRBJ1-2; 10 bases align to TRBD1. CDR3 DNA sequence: TGTGCCAGCTCACCAGAGACAGGGGGCCACTATGGCTACACCTTC. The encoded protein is CASSPETGGHYGYTF.